A single sample gave rise to the 3 T cell receptor beta chains below, sequenced in a study of blood T cell repertoires in COVID-19. Using immunoSEQ multiplex PCR, the repertoire was profiled, and TCRdb retains in-frame clones only, with some absent. The sample yields tens of thousands of clones, roughly nine tenths seen once. Sequencing was done on a sample of peripheral blood. These receptors all stem from a man aged 65-85 years with active COVID-19.

The chain has TRBV28 and TRBJ1-5; no reliable D call. The length of the CDR3 is 14 residues. The germline gives CDR1 MDHEN, CDR2 SYDVKM. V was trimmed by 5 bases and J by 0 bases, leaving 8 bases between them. CDR3 sequence: CASSARYSNQPQHF. CDR3 nucleotides: TGTGCCAGCAGTGCGCGATATAGCAATCAGCCCCAGCATTTT. Using reference TRBV28 and TRBJ1-5 for the parts outside the CDR3, the full variable domain is DVKVTQSSRYLVKRTGEKVFLECVQDMDHENMFWYRQDPGLGLRLIYFSYDVKMKEKGDIPEGYSVSREKKERFSLILESASTNQTSMYLCASSARYSNQPQHFGDGTRLSIL.

In its sample, this clone was seen once. One end of the junction fails to match germline, which may point to a read error. The gene calls are TRBV6-5 and TRBJ2-1; 8 positions agree with TRBD1. This CDR3 region has 13 residues. Germline V CDR1 and CDR2: MNHEY, SVGAGI. The CDR3 nucleotides are TGTGCCAGCGCGGTGGGACCGGACAGGGATGGTGTCTTC. This codes for CASAVGPDRDGVF.

The gene calls are TRBV6-5 and TRBJ1-3; unclear D gene. Per the germline V gene, CDR1 is MNHEY and CDR2 is SVGAGI. The V and J ends lost 9 bases and 4 bases respectively, with 19 bases between them. The CDR3 consists of 15 residues. DNA of the CDR3: TGTGCCAGTGTGAACGGGGATCCGAGAGGAAACACCATATATTTT. Amino acid sequence: CASVNGDPRGNTIYF.